These 16 T cell receptor beta chains were all obtained from the same sample, sequenced in a study of vaccination and CD4 T cells after COVID-19. Treatment defined: roughly ten-day PBMC culture with coronavirus spike peptide pools or control peptides (ViraFEST assay). What these receptors recognize is not known. Oncomine TCR Beta short-read sequencing was applied to DNA from cultured CD4+ T cells. TCRdb re-derived calls from the PCR reads in MiXCR, one entry per CDR3 protein. Of approximately 20,000 distinct CDR3 sequences in the sample, about 70% were seen once. Sequenced input: CD4+ T cells from blood, cultured in vitro. These receptors were obtained from a human donor who had recovered from COVID-19.

This rearrangement joins TRBV6-5 to TRBJ2-5; D possibly corresponds to TRBD1 (6 bases). The V gene lost 4 bases and the J gene lost 9 bases, with 24 bases spanning the gap. In germline, CDR1 is MNHEY, CDR2 SVGAGI. CDR3 length equals 16 residues. The CDR3 sequence is CASSFLGQFPSSAQYF. The CDR3 nucleotides are TGTGCCAGCAGTTTTCTAGGACAGTTTCCATCGTCGGCCCAGTACTTC.

The chain employs TRBV6-1 and TRBJ1-5; D is unclear. From germline, CDR1 is MNHNS and CDR2 SASEGT. Trimming removed 7 bases at V and 0 bases at J, with 7 bases between. This CDR3 spans 13 amino acids. The CDR3 nucleotides read TGTGCCAGCAAAATTTATAGCAATCAGCCCCAGCATTTT. This sequence encodes CASKIYSNQPQHF.

This clonotype was picked up one time. The rearrangement links TRBV6-2 or TRBV6-3 to TRBJ2-5; the D gene is possibly TRBD2 (5 bases). Germline V gene data show CDR1 as MNHEY and CDR2 as SVGEGT. With 2 bases removed from V and 4 bases from J, the gap between germline ends came to 11 bases. The CDR3 length is 14 residues. The CDR3 loop reads CASSYETRGETQYF. The CDR3 coding sequence is TGTGCCAGCAGTTACGAAACTAGAGGAGAGACCCAGTACTTC.

This sequence joins TRBV28 and TRBJ1-1; a possible D gene is TRBD1 (5 bases). The CDR3 extends over 14 amino acids. Between the trimmed V and J ends, which lost 7 bases and 1 base, there was a span of 13 bases. Germline V lookup: CDR1 MDHEN, CDR2 SYDVKM. CDR3 in DNA: TGTGCCAGCAAGTTTGGGGGGGAGAACACTGAAGCTTTCTTT. The encoded protein is CASKFGGENTEAFF.

This chain joins TRBV19 and TRBJ1-3; tentative D call: TRBD1 (5 bases). Germline V gene sequence: CDR1 LNHDA, CDR2 SQIVND (reference sequence). The CDR3 length is 17 residues. Trimming stripped 1 base from V and 2 bases from J, with 15 bases between. Here the CDR3 reads CASSIAGVRLPGNTIYF. CDR3 in DNA: TGTGCCAGTAGTATAGCGGGGGTCCGGCTTCCTGGAAACACCATATATTTT.

This clonotype was seen a handful of times. The rearrangement joins TRBV7-2 to TRBJ1-1; 7 bases agree with TRBD1. J lost 4 bases, V lost 2 bases, and 7 bases had no gene match. The CDR3 has 15 residues. Germline lookup yields CDR1 SGHTA and CDR2 FQGNSA. The CDR3 DNA is TGTGCCAGCAGCTTAATAAAGCCAGGGGGCACTGAAGCTTTCTTT. It encodes CASSLIKPGGTEAFF.

This chain connects TRBV7-9 to TRBJ2-2; D is uncertain. The CDR3 extends over 16 amino acids. Germline CDR1 and CDR2: SEHNR and FQNEAQ (reference sequence). V was trimmed by 1 base and J by 2 bases, leaving 11 bases between them. The CDR3 bases are TGTGCCAGCAGCTTAGGCCCGCGTGGTAACACCGGGGAGCTGTTTTTT. Translation: CASSLGPRGNTGELFF.

The chain combines TRBV5-3 with TRBJ1-1; TRBD1 agrees at 8 bases. TRBV5-3 is placed among ORFs of uncertain function. The CDR3 runs to 15 residues. The V segment lost 3 bases and the J segment 4 bases; nucleotides outside the gene matches: 8. The CDR3 DNA reads TGTGCCAGAAGCTGGACAGGGTCTAGGCCCACTGAAGCTTTCTTT. Its translation is CARSWTGSRPTEAFF.

The rearrangement links TRBV7-9 to TRBJ2-2; the D gene is possibly TRBD1 (5 bases). Germline loops: CDR1 SEHNR, CDR2 FQNEAQ (reference sequence). The V end lost 5 bases, the J end lost 0 bases, and 25 bases lay between the germline ends. The CDR3 is 20 amino acids. CDR3 sequence: CASSLRAALRQSTNTGELFF. In DNA form, the CDR3 reads TGTGCCAGCAGCCTACGGGCTGCCCTCAGACAGTCCACGAACACCGGGGAGCTGTTTTTT.

This clonotype was counted only a few times. The chain links TRBV4-3 to TRBJ2-1; 8 positions match TRBD2. The CDR3 is 16 amino acids. J lost 5 bases, V lost 4 bases, and 10 bases had no gene match. Germline-derived CDR1 and CDR2 are LGHNA and YSLEER. CDR3 coding DNA: TGCGCCAGCAGCCCAGCCCCGCTAGCGGGTCACAATGAGCAGTTCTTC. Translated, it gives CASSPAPLAGHNEQFF.

The gene calls are TRBV28 and TRBJ2-7; the match to TRBD2 covers 8 bases. This CDR3 is built from 14 residues. CDR1 is MDHEN, CDR2 SYDVKM, per germline. J was trimmed by 7 bases and V by 2 bases; bases with no gene match: 7. The CDR3 is CASSLPGLAGEQYF. CDR3 in DNA: TGTGCCAGCAGTTTACCCGGGCTAGCGGGTGAGCAGTACTTC.

The rearrangement links TRBV7-6 to TRBJ2-1; 8 bases line up with TRBD1. Germline CDR1 reads SGHVS; CDR2 reads FNYEAQ. J lost 4 bases, V lost 5 bases, and 7 bases had no gene match. CDR3 length: 15 amino acids. The CDR3 coding sequence is TGTGCCAGCAGCACCCGACAGGGGAATTACAATGAGCAGTTCTTC. Residues: CASSTRQGNYNEQFF.

The V call is TRBV20-1, the J call TRBJ2-5, with D unclear. Germline V lookup: CDR1 DFQATT, CDR2 SNEGSKA (reference sequence). Trimming pared 0 bases from V and 0 bases from J, leaving 14 bases between. The CDR3 consists of 16 residues. CDR3 sequence: CSARDRGSGNQETQYF. In DNA form, the CDR3 reads TGCAGTGCTAGAGATCGAGGTAGTGGCAACCAAGAGACCCAGTACTTC.

The chain recombines TRBV11-3 with TRBJ1-1; tentatively, D is TRBD1 (6 bases). Germline CDR1 SGHNT, CDR2 YENEEA. Trimming left V 3 bases short and J 3 bases short, with 8 bases between. The CDR3 has 13 amino acids. CDR3 region: CASSFNRDTEAFF. The CDR3, as DNA: TGTGCCAGCAGCTTCAACAGGGACACTGAAGCTTTCTTT.

This clonotype was recorded only once. The rearrangement uses TRBV7-2 and TRBJ2-3; 10 bases agree with TRBD2. V was pared by 5 bases and J by 3 bases, with 11 bases of the junction left unmatched. The CDR3 length is 17 residues. In germline, CDR1 is SGHTA, CDR2 FQGNSA. The CDR3 sequence: CASSPRGAGGKTDTQYF. The CDR3 region has the DNA TGTGCCAGCAGCCCCAGGGGAGCGGGAGGGAAGACAGATACGCAGTATTTT.

The chain links TRBV20-1 to TRBJ1-1; the D gene is possibly TRBD1 (6 bases). Trimming took off 0 bases at V and 1 base at J, with 12 bases between the two ends. Germline V gives CDR1 DFQATT, CDR2 SNEGSKA (reference sequence). The CDR3 is 15 residues long. This CDR3 is CSARDPGGANTEAFF. As DNA, the CDR3 is TGCAGTGCTAGAGATCCCGGGGGGGCGAACACTGAAGCTTTCTTT.